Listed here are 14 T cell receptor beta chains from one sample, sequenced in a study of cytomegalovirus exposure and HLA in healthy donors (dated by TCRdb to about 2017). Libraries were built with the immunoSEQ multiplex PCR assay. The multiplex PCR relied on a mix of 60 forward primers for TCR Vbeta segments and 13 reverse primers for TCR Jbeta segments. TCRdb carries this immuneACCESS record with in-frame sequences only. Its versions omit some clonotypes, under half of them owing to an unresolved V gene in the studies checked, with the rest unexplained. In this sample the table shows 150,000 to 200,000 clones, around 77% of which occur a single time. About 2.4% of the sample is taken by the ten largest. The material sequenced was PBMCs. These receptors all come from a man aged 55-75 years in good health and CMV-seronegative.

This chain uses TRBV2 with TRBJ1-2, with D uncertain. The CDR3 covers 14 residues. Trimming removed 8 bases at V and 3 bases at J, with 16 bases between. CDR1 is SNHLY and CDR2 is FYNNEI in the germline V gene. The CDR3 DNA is TGTGCCAGCGCGTACATAAAGACTCACTATGGCTACACCTTC. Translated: CASAYIKTHYGYTF.

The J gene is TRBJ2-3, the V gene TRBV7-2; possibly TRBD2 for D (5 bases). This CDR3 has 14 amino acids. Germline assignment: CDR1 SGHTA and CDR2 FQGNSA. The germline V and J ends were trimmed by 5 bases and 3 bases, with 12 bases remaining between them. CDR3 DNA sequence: TGTGCCAGCAGCCTCTGGACTCGAACAGATACGCAGTATTTT. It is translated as CASSLWTRTDTQYF.

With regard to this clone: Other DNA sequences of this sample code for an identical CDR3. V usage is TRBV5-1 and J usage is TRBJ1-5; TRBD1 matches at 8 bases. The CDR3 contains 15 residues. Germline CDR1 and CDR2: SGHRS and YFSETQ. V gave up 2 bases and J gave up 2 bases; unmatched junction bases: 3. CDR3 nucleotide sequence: TGCGCCAGCAGCTTACAGGGGGGCGGCAATCAGCCCCAGCATTTT. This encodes CASSLQGGGNQPQHF.

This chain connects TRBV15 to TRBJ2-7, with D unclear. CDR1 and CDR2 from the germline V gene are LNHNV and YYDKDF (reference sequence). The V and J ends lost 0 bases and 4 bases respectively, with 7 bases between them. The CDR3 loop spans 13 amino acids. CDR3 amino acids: CATSRDPFYEQYF. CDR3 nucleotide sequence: TGTGCCACCAGCAGAGATCCCTTTTACGAGCAGTACTTC.

CDR3 nucleotide sequence: TGTGCCAGCAGCTTGAGCAGGGGGCTTGGAAACACCATATATTTT. It encodes CASSLSRGLGNTIYF. This chain connects TRBV5-5 to TRBJ1-3; 8 nucleotides line up with TRBD1. Trimming cost V 1 base and J 3 bases; bases outside gene matches: 3. This CDR3 contains 15 residues. The V gene's germline CDR1 is SGHKS and CDR2 YYEKEE (reference sequence).

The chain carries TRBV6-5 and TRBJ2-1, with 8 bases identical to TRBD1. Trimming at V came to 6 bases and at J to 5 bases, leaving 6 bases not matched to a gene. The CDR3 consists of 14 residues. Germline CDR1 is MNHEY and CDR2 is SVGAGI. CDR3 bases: TGTGCCAGCAGCTCGGACAGGGAAGACAATGAGCAGTTCTTC. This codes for CASSSDREDNEQFF.

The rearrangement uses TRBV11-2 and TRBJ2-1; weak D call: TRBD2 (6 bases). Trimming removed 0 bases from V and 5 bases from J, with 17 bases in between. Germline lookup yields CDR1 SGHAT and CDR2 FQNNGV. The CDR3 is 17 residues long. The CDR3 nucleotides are TGTGCCAGCAGCTTAGATAGCGGCGGGATCATAAACAATGAGCAGTTCTTC. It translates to CASSLDSGGIINNEQFF.

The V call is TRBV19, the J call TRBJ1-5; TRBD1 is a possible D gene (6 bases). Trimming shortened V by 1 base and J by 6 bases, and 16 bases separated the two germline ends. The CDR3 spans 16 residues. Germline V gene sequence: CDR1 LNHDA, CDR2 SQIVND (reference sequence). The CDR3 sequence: CASSIVGRGEGQPQHF. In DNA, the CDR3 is TGTGCCAGTAGTATAGTGGGCAGGGGTGAGGGTCAGCCCCAGCATTTT.

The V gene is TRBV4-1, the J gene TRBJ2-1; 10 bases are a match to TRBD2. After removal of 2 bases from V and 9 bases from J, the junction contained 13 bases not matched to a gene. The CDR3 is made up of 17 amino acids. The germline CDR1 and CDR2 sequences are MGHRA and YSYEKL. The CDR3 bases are TGCGCCAGCAGCCAAACTGGAGCGGGAGGGCCATATGGTGAGCAGTTCTTC. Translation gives CASSQTGAGGPYGEQFF.

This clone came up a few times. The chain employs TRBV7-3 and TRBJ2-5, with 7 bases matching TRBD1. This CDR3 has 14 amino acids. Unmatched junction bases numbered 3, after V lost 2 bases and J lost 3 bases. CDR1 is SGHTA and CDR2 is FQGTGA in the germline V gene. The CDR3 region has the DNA TGTGCCAGCAGCTTATGGCAGGGGGAAGAGACCCAGTACTTC. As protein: CASSLWQGEETQYF. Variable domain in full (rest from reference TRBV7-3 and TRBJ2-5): GAGVSQTPSNKVTEKGKYVELRCDPISGHTALYWYRQSLGQGPEFLIYFQGTGAADDSGLPNDRFFAVRPEGSVSTLKIQRTERGDSAVYLCASSLWQGEETQYFGPGTRLLVL.

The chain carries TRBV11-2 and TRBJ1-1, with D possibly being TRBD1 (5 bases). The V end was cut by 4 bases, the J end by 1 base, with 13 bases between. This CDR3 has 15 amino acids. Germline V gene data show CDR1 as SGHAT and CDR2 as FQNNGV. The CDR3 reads CASSSLRVGNTEAFF. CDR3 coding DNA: TGTGCCAGCAGCTCCCTCAGGGTGGGGAACACTGAAGCTTTCTTT.

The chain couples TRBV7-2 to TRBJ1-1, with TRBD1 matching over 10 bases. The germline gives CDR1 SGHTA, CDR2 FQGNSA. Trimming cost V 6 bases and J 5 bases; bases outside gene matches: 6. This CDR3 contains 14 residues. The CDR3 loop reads CASSSDRGGTEAFF. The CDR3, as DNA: TGTGCCAGCAGTTCGGACAGGGGGGGGACTGAAGCTTTCTTT.

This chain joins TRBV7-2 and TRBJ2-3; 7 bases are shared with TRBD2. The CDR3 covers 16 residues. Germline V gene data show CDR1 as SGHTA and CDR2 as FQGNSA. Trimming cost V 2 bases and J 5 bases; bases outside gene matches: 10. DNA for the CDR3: TGTGCCAGCAGCTTACTGGCTAGCGGTCTCATAGATACGCAGTATTTT. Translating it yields CASSLLASGLIDTQYF.

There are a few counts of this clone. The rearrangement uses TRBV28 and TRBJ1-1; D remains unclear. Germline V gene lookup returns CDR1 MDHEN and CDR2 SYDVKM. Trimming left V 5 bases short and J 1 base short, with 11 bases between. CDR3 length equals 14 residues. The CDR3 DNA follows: TGTGCCAGCAGTGGCAGCGTCAGGAACACTGAAGCTTTCTTT. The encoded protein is CASSGSVRNTEAFF.